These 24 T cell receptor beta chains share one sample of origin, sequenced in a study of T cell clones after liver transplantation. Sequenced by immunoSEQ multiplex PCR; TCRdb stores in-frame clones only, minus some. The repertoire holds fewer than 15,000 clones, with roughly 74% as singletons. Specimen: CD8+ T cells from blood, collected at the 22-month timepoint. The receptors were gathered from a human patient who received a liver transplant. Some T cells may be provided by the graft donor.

Written as DNA, the CDR3 is TGTGCCACCGTAACAGGGCCAGGGGGTGAAAAACTGTTTTTT. The encoded protein is CATVTGPGGEKLFF. This chain connects TRBV2 to TRBJ1-4; TRBD1 matches 7 bases. J gave up 7 bases and V 10 bases, and 12 bases lay outside the gene matches. Germline V gives CDR1 SNHLY, CDR2 FYNNEI. This CDR3 is 14 amino acids long.

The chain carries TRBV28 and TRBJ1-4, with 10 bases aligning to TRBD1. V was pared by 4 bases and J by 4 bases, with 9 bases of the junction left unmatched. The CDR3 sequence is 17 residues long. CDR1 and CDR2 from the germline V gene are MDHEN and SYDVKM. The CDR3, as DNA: TGTGCCAGCAGTTCCGGACAGGGGGAATGGAGTAATGAAAAACTGTTTTTT. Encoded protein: CASSSGQGEWSNEKLFF.

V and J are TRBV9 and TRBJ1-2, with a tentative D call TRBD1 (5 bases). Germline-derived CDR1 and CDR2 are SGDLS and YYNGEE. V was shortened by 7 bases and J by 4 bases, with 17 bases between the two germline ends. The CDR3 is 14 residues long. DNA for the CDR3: TGTGCCAGCGGAGGGGCTTTGGTGGGCTATGGCTACACCTTC. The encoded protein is CASGGALVGYGYTF.

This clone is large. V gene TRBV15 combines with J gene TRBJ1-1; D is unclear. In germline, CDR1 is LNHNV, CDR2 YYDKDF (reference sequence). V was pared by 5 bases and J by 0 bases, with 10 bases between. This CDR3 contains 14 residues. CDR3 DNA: TGTGCCACCAGCTGGGCAAAAATGAACACTGAAGCTTTCTTT. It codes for CATSWAKMNTEAFF. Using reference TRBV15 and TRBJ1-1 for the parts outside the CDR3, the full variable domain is DAMVIQNPRYQVTQFGKPVTLSCSQTLNHNVMYWYQQKSSQAPKLLFHYYDKDFNNEADTPDNFQSRRPNTSFCFLDIRSPGLGDTAMYLCATSWAKMNTEAFFGQGTRLTVV.

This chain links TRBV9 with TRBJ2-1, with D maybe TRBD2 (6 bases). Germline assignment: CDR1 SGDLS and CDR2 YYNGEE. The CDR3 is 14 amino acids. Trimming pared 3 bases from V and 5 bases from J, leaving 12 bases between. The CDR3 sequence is CASSGGRENNEQFF. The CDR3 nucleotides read TGTGCCAGCAGCGGGGGTCGGGAGAACAATGAGCAGTTCTTC.

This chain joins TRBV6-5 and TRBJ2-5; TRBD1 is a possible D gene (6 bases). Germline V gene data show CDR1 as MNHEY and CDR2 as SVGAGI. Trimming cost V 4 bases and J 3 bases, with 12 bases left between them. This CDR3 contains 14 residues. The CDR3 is CASSSGQVKETQYF. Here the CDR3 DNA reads TGTGCCAGCAGTTCGGGACAAGTTAAAGAGACCCAGTACTTC.

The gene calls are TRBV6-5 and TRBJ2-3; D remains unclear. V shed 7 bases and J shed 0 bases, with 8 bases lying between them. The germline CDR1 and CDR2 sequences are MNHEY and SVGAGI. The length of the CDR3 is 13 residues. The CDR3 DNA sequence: TGTGCCAGCACCATGGGGAGCACAGATACGCAGTATTTT. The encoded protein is CASTMGSTDTQYF.

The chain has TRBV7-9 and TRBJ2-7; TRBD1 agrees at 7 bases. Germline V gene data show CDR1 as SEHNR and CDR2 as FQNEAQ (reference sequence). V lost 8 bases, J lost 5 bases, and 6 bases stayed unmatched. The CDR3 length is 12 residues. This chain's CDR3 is CASRATGDEQYF. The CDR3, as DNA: TGTGCCAGCCGCGCAACAGGGGACGAGCAGTACTTC. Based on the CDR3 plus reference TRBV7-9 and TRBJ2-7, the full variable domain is DTGVSQNPRHKITKRGQNVTFRCDPISEHNRLYWYRQTLGQGPEFLTYFQNEAQLEKSRLLSDRFSAERPKGSFSTLEIQRTEQGDSAMYLCASRATGDEQYFGPGTRLTVT.

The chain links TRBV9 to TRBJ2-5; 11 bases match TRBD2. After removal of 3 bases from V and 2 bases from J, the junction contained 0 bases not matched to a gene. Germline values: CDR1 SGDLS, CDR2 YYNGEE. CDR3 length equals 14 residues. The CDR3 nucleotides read TGTGCCAGCAGCGGGACTAGCGGGCAAGAGACCCAGTACTTC. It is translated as CASSGTSGQETQYF. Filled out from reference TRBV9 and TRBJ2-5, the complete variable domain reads DSGVTQTPKHLITATGQRVTLRCSPRSGDLSVYWYQQSLDQGLQFLIQYYNGEERAKGNILERFSAQQFPDLHSELNLSSLELGDSALYFCASSGTSGQETQYFGPGTRLLVL.

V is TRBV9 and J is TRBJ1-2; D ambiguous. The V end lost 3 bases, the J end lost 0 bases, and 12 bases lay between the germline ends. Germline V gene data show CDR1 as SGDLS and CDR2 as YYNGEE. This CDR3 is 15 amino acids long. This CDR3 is CASSATPSTNYGYTF. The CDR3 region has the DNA TGTGCCAGCAGCGCGACGCCGAGTACTAACTATGGCTACACCTTC.

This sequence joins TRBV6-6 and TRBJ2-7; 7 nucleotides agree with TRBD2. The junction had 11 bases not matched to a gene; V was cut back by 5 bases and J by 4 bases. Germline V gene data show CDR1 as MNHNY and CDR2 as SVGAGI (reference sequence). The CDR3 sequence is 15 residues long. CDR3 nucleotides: TGTGCCAGCAGTGCGTTCCAGCGGGATATGTACGAGCAGTACTTC. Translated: CASSAFQRDMYEQYF.

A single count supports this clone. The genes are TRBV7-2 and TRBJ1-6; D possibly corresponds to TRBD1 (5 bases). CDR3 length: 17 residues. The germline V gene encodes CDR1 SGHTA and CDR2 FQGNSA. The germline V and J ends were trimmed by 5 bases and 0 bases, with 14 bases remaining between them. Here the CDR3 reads CASSPDSFLSYNSPLHF. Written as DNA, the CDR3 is TGTGCCAGCAGCCCAGACAGCTTTCTCTCCTATAATTCACCCCTCCACTTT.

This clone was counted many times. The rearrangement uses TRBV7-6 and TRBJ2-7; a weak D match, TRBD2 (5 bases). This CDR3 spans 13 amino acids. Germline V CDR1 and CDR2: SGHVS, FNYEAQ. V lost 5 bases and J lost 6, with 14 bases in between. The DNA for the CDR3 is TGTGCCAGCAGCGAACTAGGTCTTGGCGAGCAGTACTTC. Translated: CASSELGLGEQYF.

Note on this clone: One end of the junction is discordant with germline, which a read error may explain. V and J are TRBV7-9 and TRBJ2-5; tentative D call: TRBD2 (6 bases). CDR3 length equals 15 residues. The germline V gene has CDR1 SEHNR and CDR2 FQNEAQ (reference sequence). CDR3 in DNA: TGTGCCAGCAGTTTAGTAGGAGGGCTCGGGGAGACCCAGTACTTC. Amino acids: CASSLVGGLGETQYF.

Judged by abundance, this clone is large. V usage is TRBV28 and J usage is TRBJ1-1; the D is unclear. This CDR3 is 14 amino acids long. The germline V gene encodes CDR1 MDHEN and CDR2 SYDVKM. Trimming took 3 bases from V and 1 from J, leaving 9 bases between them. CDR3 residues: CASSFITTNTEAFF. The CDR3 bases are TGTGCCAGCAGTTTTATAACTACGAACACTGAAGCTTTCTTT.

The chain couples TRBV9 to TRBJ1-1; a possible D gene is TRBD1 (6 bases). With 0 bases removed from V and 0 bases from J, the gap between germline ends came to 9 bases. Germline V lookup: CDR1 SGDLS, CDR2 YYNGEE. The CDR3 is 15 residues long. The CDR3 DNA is TGTGCCAGCAGCGTAGCGACAGGACTGAACACTGAAGCTTTCTTT. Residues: CASSVATGLNTEAFF.

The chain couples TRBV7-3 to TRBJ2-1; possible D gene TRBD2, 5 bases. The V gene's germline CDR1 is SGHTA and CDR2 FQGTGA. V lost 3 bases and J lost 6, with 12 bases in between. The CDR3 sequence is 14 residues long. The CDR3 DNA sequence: TGTGCCAGCAGCTTCAACGGAGGTTCCAATGAGCAGTTCTTC. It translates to CASSFNGGSNEQFF.

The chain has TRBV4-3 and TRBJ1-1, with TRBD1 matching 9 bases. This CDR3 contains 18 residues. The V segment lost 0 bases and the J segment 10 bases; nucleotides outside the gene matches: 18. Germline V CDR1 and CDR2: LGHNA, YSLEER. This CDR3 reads CASSQDARSLTGGRVAFF. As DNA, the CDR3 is TGCGCCAGCAGCCAAGATGCTAGGTCTTTGACAGGGGGACGAGTAGCTTTCTTT.

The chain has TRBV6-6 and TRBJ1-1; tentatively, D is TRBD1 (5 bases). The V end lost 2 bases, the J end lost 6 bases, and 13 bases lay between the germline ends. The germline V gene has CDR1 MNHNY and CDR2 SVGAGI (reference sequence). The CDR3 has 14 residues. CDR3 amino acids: CASSYLGPSPEAFF. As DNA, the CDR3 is TGTGCCAGCAGTTACCTGGGACCGAGCCCTGAAGCTTTCTTT.

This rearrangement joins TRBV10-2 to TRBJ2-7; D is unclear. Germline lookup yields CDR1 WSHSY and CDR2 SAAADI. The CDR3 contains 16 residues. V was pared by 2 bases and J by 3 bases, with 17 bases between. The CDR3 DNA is TGCGCCAGCAGTGAGGTAGTCCACCCTAGTAACTACGAGCAGTACTTC. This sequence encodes CASSEVVHPSNYEQYF.

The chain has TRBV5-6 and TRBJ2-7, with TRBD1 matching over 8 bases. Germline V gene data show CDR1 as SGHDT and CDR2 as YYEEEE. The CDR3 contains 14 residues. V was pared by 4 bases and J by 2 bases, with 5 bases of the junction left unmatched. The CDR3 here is CASSLGQDTYEQYF. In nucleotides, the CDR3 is TGTGCCAGCAGCCTGGGACAGGATACCTACGAGCAGTACTTC.

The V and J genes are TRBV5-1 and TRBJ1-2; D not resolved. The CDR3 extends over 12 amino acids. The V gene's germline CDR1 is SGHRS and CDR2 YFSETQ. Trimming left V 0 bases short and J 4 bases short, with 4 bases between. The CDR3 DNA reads TGCGCCAGCAGCTTGGAGGGCTATGGCTACACCTTC. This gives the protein CASSLEGYGYTF.

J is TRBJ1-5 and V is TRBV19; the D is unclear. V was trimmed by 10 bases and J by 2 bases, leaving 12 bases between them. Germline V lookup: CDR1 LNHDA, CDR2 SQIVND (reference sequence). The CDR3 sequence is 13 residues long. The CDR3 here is CATGRKGNQPQHF. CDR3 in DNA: TGTGCCACTGGGAGAAAGGGCAATCAGCCCCAGCATTTT.

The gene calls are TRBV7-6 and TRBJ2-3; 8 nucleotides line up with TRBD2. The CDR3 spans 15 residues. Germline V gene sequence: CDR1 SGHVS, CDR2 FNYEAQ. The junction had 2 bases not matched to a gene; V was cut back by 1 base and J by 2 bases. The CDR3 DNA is TGTGCCAGCAGCTTAGAGCGGGAGCTCACAGATACGCAGTATTTT. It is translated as CASSLERELTDTQYF. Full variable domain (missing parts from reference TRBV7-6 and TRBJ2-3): GAGVSQSPRYKVTKRGQDVALRCDPISGHVSLYWYRQALGQGPEFLTYFNYEAQQDKSGLPNDRFSAERPEGSISTLTIQRTEQRDSAMYRCASSLERELTDTQYFGPGTRLTVL.